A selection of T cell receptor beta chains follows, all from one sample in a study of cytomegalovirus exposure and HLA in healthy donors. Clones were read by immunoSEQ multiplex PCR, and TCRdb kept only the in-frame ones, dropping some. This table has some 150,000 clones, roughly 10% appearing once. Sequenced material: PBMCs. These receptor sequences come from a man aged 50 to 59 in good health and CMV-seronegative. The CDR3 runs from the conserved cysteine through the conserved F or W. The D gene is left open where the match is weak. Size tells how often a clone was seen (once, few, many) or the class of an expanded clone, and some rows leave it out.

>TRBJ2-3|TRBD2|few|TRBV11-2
CASSLLAGGGDTQYF
TGTGCCAGCAGCTTATTAGCGGGAGGGGGAGATACGCAGTATTTT
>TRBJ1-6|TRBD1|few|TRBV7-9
CASSLRTGDSPLHF
TGTGCCAGCAGCTTAAGAACAGGGGATTCACCCCTCCACTTT
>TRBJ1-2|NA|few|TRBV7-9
CASSRDTLYGYTF
TGTGCCAGCAGTCGGGACACCCTCTATGGCTACACCTTC
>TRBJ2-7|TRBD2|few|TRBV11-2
CASSPPGGGNNEQYF
TGTGCCAGCAGCCCCCCGGGCGGGGGGAATAACGAGCAGTACTTC
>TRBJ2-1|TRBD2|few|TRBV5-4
CASSQSGGTYNEQFF
TGTGCCAGCAGCCAAAGCGGGGGGACCTACAATGAGCAGTTCTTC
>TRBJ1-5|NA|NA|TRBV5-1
CASSSGRDQPQHF
TGCGCCAGCAGCTCTGGGAGAGATCAGCCCCAGCATTTT
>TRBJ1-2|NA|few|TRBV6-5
CASRRRTGPNYGYTF
TGTGCCAGCAGGCGACGAACAGGGCCCAACTATGGCTACACCTTC
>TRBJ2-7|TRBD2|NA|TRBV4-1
CASSQAGGGTTPYEQYF
TGCGCCAGCAGCCAAGCCGGCGGGGGGACTACTCCCTACGAGCAGTACTTC
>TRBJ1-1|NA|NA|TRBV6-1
CASSKDRQVTNTEAFF
TGTGCCAGCAGTAAAGACAGACAGGTTACAAACACTGAAGCTTTCTTT
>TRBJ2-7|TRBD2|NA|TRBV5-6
CASSPISGSYIHEQYF
TGTGCCAGCAGCCCTATTAGCGGGAGTTATATCCACGAGCAGTACTTC
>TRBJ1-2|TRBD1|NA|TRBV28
CASSLGTEVTLNYGYTF
TGTGCCAGCAGTTTAGGGACAGAAGTCACTTTAAACTATGGCTACACCTTC
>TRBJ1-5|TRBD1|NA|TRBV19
CASSYPRQGELAQHF
TGTGCCAGTTCATATCCGCGACAGGGGGAGTTGGCCCAGCATTTT
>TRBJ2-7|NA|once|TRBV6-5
CASSERSRDYEQYF
TGTGCCAGCAGTGAAAGGTCCAGGGACTACGAGCAGTACTTC
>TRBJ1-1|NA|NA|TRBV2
CASSDGGRLDTEAFF
TGTGCCAGCAGTGATGGGGGCAGACTTGACACTGAAGCTTTCTTT
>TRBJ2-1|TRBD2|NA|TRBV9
CASSVSTSGDNEQFF
TGTGCCAGCAGCGTAAGCACTAGCGGGGACAATGAGCAGTTCTTC
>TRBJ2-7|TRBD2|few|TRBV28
CASSPMVAGSYEQYF
TGTGCCAGCAGCCCGATGGTAGCGGGATCCTACGAGCAGTACTTC
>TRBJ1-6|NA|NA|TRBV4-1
CASSQDGQGISPLHF
TGCGCCAGCAGCCAAGACGGGCAGGGTATTTCACCCCTCCACTTT
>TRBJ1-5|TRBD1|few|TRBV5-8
CASSLGQGRWGNQPQHF
TGTGCCAGCAGCTTAGGACAGGGGAGATGGGGCAATCAGCCCCAGCATTTT
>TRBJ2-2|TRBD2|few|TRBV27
CASRPSRLAGRNTGELFF
TGTGCCAGCAGACCTTCCCGGCTAGCGGGGAGGAACACCGGGGAGCTGTTTTTT
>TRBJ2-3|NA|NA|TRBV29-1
CSVPEGRGPGDTQYF
TGCAGCGTTCCAGAAGGCAGGGGTCCTGGAGATACGCAGTATTTT
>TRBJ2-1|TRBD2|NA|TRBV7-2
CARGREGYNEQFF
TGTGCCCGCGGGCGGGAGGGTTACAATGAGCAGTTCTTC
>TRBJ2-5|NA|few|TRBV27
CASSLSTAHLETQYF
TGTGCCAGCAGTTTATCGACAGCCCACCTGGAGACCCAGTACTTC
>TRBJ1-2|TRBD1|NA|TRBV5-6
CASSFPTGGKFYGYTF
TGTGCCAGCAGCTTTCCGACAGGGGGCAAGTTCTATGGCTACACCTTC
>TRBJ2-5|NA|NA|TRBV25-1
CASSPTREPETQYF
TGTGCCAGCAGTCCGACCCGGGAACCAGAGACCCAGTACTTC
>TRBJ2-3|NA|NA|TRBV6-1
CASSAPGKDTQYF
TGTGCCAGCAGTGCCCCAGGGAAGGATACGCAGTATTTT
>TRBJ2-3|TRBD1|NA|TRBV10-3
CAIRQGASTDTQYF
TGTGCCATCAGGCAGGGGGCTAGCACAGATACGCAGTATTTT
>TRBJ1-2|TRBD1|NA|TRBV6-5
CASRETGGHYGYTF
TGTGCCAGCAGGGAAACAGGGGGCCACTATGGCTACACCTTC
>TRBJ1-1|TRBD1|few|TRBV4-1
CASSQQDRATEAFF
TGCGCCAGCAGCCAACAGGACAGGGCCACTGAAGCTTTCTTT
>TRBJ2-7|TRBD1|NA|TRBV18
CASSPTLLTGGVKYEQYF
TGTGCCAGCTCACCAACCTTATTGACAGGGGGCGTGAAGTACGAGCAGTACTTC
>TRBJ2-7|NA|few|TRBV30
CAWRDRMSYEQYF
TGTGCCTGGAGAGACAGAATGTCCTACGAGCAGTACTTC
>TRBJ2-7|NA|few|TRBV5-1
CASSPDLLSSYEQYF
TGCGCCAGCAGCCCGGACTTACTTTCCTCCTACGAGCAGTACTTC
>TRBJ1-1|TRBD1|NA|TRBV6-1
CASSERGQGMNTEAFF
TGTGCCAGCAGTGAAAGAGGACAGGGGATGAACACTGAAGCTTTCTTT
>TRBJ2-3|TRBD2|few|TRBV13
CATTTSGGLGTQYF
TGTGCCACAACGACTAGCGGGGGTTTAGGTACGCAGTATTTT
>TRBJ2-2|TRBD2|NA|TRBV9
CASSFGGAGTGELFF
TGTGCCAGCAGCTTCGGGGGGGCGGGCACCGGGGAGCTGTTTTTT
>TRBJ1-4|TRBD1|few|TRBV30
CAWRARGRGEKLFF
TGTGCCTGGAGGGCCAGGGGGCGAGGGGAAAAACTGTTTTTT
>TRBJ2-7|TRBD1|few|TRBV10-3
CAISNRGTGGEQYF
TGTGCCATCAGTAACAGGGGGACTGGTGGCGAGCAGTACTTC
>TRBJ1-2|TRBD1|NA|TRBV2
CASIDPQKGEPGQGRGYTF
TGTGCCAGCATAGACCCTCAAAAGGGGGAACCGGGACAGGGTCGTGGCTACACCTTC
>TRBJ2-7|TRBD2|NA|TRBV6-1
CASSLASGTGEQYF
TGTGCCAGCAGTCTGGCTAGCGGAACGGGGGAGCAGTACTTC
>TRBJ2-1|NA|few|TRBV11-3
CASSLATYNEQFF
TGTGCCAGCAGCTTAGCTACCTACAATGAGCAGTTCTTC
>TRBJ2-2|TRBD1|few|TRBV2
CATAWTGVTGELFF
TGTGCCACCGCCTGGACAGGGGTAACCGGGGAGCTGTTTTTT
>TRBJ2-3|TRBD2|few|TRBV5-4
CASSPGLAGDTQYF
TGTGCCAGCAGCCCCGGACTAGCGGGAGATACGCAGTATTTT
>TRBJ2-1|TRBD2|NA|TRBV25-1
CASSPWVLARGGWEQFF
TGTGCCAGCAGCCCCTGGGTGCTAGCGCGGGGGGGGTGGGAGCAGTTCTTC
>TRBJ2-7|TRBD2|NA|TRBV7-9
CASSLARAGGRSEQYF
TGTGCCAGCAGCTTAGCGCGGGCGGGAGGGCGTAGCGAGCAGTACTTC
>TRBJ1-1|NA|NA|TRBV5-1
CASSFRQAGVTEAFF
TGCGCCAGCAGCTTTCGTCAAGCAGGGGTCACTGAAGCTTTCTTT
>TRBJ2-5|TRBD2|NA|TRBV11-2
CASHKGLAGETQYF
TGTGCCAGTCACAAGGGACTAGCGGGCGAGACCCAGTACTTC
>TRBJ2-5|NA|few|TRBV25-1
CASSAGAGESSETQYF
TGTGCCAGCAGTGCAGGGGCCGGAGAGAGCAGCGAGACCCAGTACTTC
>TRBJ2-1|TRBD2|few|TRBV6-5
CASSSYSGGRSNEQFF
TGTGCCAGCAGTTCCTATTCGGGAGGGCGATCCAATGAGCAGTTCTTC
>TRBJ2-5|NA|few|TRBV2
CASSERETQYF
TGTGCCAGCAGTGAACGGGAGACCCAGTACTTC
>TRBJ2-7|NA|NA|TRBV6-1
CASSEGLGSYEQYF
TGTGCCAGCAGTGAAGGGCTAGGTTCCTACGAGCAGTACTTC